Here is one TCR beta chain with its context. Its antigen is unidentified. This specimen comes from a study of cytomegalovirus exposure and HLA in healthy donors. Overall study findings and caveats: Most of the CMV-associated TCR beta chains (in a later analysis) appeared to be HLA-restricted. In an earlier analysis, about 87% or about 30%: the productive usage of most TCR beta V segments. A further, later analysis showed that HLA-associated TCR beta chains (compared with equally common others) were more clonally expanded. Three CMV-associated chains were confirmed in vitro to be specific for CMV antigens.

Primers for the PCR totalled 60 Vbeta and 13 Jbeta. Produced via immunoSEQ multiplex PCR; TCRdb's table is partial and in-frame only. The sample lists under 300,000 clones; roughly four fifths were seen once. The clonotype comes from an older woman in good health and CMV-seropositive. The sample taken for sequencing was PBMCs.

The CDR3 sequence: CAIKSGTGLNEQFF. The CDR3 DNA follows: TGTGCCATCAAATCCGGGACAGGTCTAAATGAGCAGTTCTTC. V is TRBV10-3 and J is TRBJ2-1; 8 bases line up with TRBD1. CDR1 and CDR2 (germline): ENHRY, SYGVKD. The CDR3 is made up of 14 amino acids. Unmatched junction bases numbered 9, after V lost 7 bases and J lost 7 bases.